This TCR beta chain was retrieved from a study of shared clonotypes between healthy human individuals. Study-wide results and limits: Naive subsets generally exceeded memory subsets in estimated richness. Roughly 5% of naive CD4 clonotypes were common to four donors.

Trimming shortened V by 5 bases and J by 0 bases, and 14 bases separated the two germline ends. Germline V gene sequence: CDR1 SEHNR, CDR2 FQNEAQ (reference sequence). This CDR3 has 16 amino acids. Assay used: immunoSEQ multiplex PCR; TCRdb lists only in-frame clones, some missing. This sample has more than 2 million clones, with about 95% found just once. Regarding this clone: Its specificity is not known.

Terminally differentiated effector memory CD45RA+ cells were excluded by CCR7 positive selection of CD45RO-negative cells. The rearrangement uses TRBV7-9 and TRBJ2-1; D is uncertain. Sequencing was performed on naive CD8+ T cells sorted from blood. This clonotype was sampled from a man between 18 and 35 years old in good health. CDR3 region: CASSHSVGSSYNEQFF. The DNA of the CDR3 is TGTGCCAGCAGCCATAGTGTGGGAAGCTCCTACAATGAGCAGTTCTTC.